This T cell receptor (beta chain) was sequenced during a study of control samples from healthy donors and cancer patients. Measured with immunoSEQ multiplex PCR; TCRdb has only the in-frame clones, and not every one. The sample lists about 130,000 clones, about 92% occurring once. The CDR3 extends over 14 amino acids. V lost 3 bases, J lost 4 bases, and 10 bases lay in between. Germline V gene sequence: CDR1 KGHSH, CDR2 LQKENI. The V gene is TRBV18, the J gene TRBJ1-5, with a tentative D call TRBD1 (5 bases). This TCR was sampled from a man older than 75 with head and neck cancer. Sequenced sample: PBMCs. The chain's CDR3 is CASSPGTGNQPQHF. CDR3 bases: TGTGCCAGCTCACCTGGGACGGGGAATCAGCCCCAGCATTTT. Using reference TRBV18 and TRBJ1-5 for the parts outside the CDR3, the full variable domain is NAGVMQNPRHLVRRRGQEARLRCSPMKGHSHVYWYRQLPEEGLKFMVYLQKENIIDESGMPKERFSAEFPKEGPSILRIQQVVRGDSAAYFCASSPGTGNQPQHFGDGTRLSIL.